This TCR beta chain was recorded in a study of Ad26.COV2.S vaccination and SARS-CoV-2 variants. Treatment here: around 19 received Ad26.COV2.S at low or high dose, single or two shots; about 5 received placebo; per-sample allocation not given. Repertoires come from day 63 after the first vaccine or placebo injection. TCRdb's copy holds only in-frame clones and misses some; the assay was immunoSEQ multiplex PCR. Of 350,000 to 450,000 clones listed, 85% are singletons. V gave up 3 bases and J gave up 6 bases; unmatched junction bases: 6. CDR1 MDHEN and CDR2 SYDVKM come from the germline V gene. The CDR3 has 16 residues.

The sample consisted of peripheral blood, taken in a trial of Ad26.COV2.S vaccine versus placebo. The sequence was collected from a person aged 18-60 years who received the Ad26.COV2.S COVID-19 vaccine or a placebo. The chain carries TRBV28 and TRBJ1-5; 12 nucleotides agree with TRBD1. The CDR3 DNA sequence: TGTGCCAGCAGTTTGGGGACAGGGGGCATTCGTCAGCCCCAGCATTTT. Protein sequence: CASSLGTGGIRQPQHF.